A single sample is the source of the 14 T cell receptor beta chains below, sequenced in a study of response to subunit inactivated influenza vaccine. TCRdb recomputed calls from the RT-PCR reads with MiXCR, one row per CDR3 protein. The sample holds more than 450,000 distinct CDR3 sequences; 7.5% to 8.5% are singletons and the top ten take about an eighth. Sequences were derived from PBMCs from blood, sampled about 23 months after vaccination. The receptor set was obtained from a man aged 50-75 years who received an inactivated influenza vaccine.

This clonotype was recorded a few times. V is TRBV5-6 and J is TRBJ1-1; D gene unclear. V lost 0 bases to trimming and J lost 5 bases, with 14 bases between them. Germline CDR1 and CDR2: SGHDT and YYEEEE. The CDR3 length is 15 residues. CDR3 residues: CASSLGVGQGTEAFF. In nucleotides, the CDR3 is TGTGCCAGCAGCTTGGGGGTTGGTCAAGGGACTGAAGCTTTCTTT.

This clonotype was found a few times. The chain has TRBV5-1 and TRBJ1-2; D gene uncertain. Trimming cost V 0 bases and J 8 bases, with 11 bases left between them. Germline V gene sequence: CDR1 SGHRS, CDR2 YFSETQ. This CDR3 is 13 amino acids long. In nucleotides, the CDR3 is TGCGCCAGCAGCTTGGGGCAGTCGGAAGGCTACACCTTC. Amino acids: CASSLGQSEGYTF. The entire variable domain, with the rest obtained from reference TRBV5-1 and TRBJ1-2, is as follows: KAGVTQTPRYLIKTRGQQVTLSCSPISGHRSVSWYQQTPGQGLQFLFEYFSETQRNKGNFPGRFSGRQFSNSRSEMNVSTLELGDSALYLCASSLGQSEGYTFGSGTRLTVV.

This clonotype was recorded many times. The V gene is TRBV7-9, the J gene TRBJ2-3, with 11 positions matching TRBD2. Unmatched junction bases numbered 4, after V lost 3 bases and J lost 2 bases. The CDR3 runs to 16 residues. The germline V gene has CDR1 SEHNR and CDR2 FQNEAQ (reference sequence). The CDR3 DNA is TGTGCCAGCAGCTTCGCTAGCGGGGGGTCCACAGATACGCAGTATTTT. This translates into CASSFASGGSTDTQYF.

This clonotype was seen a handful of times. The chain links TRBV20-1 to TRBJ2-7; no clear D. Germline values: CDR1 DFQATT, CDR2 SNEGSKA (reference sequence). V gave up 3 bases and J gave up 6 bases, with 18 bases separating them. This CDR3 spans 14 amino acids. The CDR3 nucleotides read TGCAGTGCTAGTCGCCAGACCCTTAAAGGCGAGCAGTACTTC. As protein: CSASRQTLKGEQYF.

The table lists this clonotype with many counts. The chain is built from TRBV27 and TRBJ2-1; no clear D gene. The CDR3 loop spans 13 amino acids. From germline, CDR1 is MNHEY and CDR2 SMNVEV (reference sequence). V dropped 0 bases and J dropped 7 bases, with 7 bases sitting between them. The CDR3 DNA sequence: TGTGCCAGCAGTTTATCCGGGCTGAATGAGCAGTTCTTC. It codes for CASSLSGLNEQFF.

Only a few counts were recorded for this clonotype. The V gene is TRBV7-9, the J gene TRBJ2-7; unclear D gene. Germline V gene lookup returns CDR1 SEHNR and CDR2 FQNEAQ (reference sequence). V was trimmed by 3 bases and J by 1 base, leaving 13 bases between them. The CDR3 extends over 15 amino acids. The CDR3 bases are TGTGCCAGCAGCTTTGGTGGACCCCAATCCTACGAGCAGTACTTC. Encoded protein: CASSFGGPQSYEQYF.

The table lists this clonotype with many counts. The CDR3 DNA reads TGCGCCAGCAGCCAAGATTTCGGGACTAGCATGGAGACCCAGTACTTC. Its protein product is CASSQDFGTSMETQYF. The genes are TRBV4-1 and TRBJ2-5, with 9 nucleotides matching TRBD2. CDR1 and CDR2 (germline): MGHRA, YSYEKL. V dropped 0 bases and J dropped 5; count of bases not matched to a gene: 7. The CDR3 runs 16 residues.

CDR3 loop: CASSLVFRTDSPLHF. Here the CDR3 DNA reads TGCGCCAGCAGCTTGGTGTTTAGGACAGATTCACCCCTCCACTTT. The rearrangement joins TRBV5-1 to TRBJ1-6; weak D call: TRBD1 (6 bases). Germline V gene lookup returns CDR1 SGHRS and CDR2 YFSETQ. V gave up 0 bases and J gave up 8 bases, with 12 bases separating them. The CDR3 is 15 amino acids.

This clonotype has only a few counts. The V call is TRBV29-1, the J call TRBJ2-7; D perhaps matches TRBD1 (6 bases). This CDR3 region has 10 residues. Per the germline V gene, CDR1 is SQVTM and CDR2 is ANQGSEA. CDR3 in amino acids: CRGGGHEQYF. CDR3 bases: TGCAGGGGTGGGGGCCACGAGCAGTACTTC.

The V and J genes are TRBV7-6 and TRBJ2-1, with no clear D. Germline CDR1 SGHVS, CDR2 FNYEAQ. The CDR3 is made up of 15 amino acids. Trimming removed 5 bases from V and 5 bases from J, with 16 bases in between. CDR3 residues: CASSPERRKNNEQFF. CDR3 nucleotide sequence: TGTGCCAGCAGCCCGGAACGCCGTAAGAACAATGAGCAGTTCTTC.

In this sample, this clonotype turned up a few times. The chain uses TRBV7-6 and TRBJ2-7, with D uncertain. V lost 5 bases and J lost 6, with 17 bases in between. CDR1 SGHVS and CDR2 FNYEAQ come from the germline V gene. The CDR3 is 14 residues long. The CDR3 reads CASSHPGKRVEQYF. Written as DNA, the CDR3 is TGTGCCAGCAGCCATCCGGGCAAAAGAGTCGAGCAGTACTTC. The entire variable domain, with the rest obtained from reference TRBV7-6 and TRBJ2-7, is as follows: GAGVSQSPRYKVTKRGQDVALRCDPISGHVSLYWYRQALGQGPEFLTYFNYEAQQDKSGLPNDRFSAERPEGSISTLTIQRTEQRDSAMYRCASSHPGKRVEQYFGPGTRLTVT.

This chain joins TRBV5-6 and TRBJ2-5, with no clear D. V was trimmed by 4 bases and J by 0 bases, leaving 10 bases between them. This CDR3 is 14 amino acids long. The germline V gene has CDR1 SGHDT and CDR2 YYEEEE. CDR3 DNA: TGTGCCAGCAGCCAGCGCAGCAACCAAGAGACCCAGTACTTC. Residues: CASSQRSNQETQYF.

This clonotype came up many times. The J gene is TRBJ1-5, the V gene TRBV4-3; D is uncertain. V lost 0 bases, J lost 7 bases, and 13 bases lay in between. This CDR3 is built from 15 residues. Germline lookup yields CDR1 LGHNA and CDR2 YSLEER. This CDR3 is CASSQEAGGIQPQHF. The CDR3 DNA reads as TGCGCCAGCAGCCAAGAAGCAGGAGGTATCCAGCCCCAGCATTTT.

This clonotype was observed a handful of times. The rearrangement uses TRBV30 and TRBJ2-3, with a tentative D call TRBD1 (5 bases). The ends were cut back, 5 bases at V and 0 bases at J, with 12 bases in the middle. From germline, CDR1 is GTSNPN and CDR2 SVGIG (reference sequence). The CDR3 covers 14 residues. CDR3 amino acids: CAWDWGESTDTQYF. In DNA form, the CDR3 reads TGTGCCTGGGATTGGGGCGAAAGCACAGATACGCAGTATTTT.